The following is a T cell receptor (beta chain) sequence with its context. This entry is derived from a study of control samples from healthy donors and cancer patients. Trimming left V 0 bases short and J 3 bases short, with 11 bases between. The germline V gene has CDR1 MNHEY and CDR2 SVGAGI. This CDR3 spans 15 amino acids. Only in-frame clones appear in the TCRdb table, and some are missing; sequencing was by immunoSEQ multiplex PCR. Counted here are 200,000 or so clones, 85% to 95% occurring once; the ten biggest clones make up approximately 1.6%. Sequencing was carried out using blood. The V and J genes are TRBV6-5 and TRBJ1-2; D is unclear. This TCR derives from a man aged 45 to 65 in good health. In nucleotides, the CDR3 is TGTGCCAGCAGTTACTCGATGGGCAGCTACTATGGCTACACCTTC. Amino acids: CASSYSMGSYYGYTF.